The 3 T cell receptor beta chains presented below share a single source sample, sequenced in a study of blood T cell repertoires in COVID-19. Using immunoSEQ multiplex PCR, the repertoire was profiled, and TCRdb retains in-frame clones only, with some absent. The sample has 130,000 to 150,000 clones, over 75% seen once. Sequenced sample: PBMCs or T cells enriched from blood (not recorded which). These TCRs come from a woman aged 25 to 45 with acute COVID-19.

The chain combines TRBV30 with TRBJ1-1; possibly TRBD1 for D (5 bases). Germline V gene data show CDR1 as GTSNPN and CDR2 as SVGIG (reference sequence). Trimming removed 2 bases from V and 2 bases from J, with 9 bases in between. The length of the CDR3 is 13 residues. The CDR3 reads CAWSIQVNTEAFF. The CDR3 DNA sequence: TGTGCCTGGAGTATACAGGTAAACACTGAAGCTTTCTTT.

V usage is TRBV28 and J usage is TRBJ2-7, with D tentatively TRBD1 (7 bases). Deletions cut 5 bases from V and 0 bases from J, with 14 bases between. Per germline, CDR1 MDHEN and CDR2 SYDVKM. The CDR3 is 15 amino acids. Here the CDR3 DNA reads TGTGCCAGCAGTCCTAGACAGGGACTCTCCTACGAGCAGTACTTC. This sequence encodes CASSPRQGLSYEQYF.

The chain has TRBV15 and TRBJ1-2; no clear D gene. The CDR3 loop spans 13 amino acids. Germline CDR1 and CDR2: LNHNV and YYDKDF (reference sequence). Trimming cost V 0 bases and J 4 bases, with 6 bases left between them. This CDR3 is CATSREAGYGYTF. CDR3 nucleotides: TGTGCCACCAGCAGAGAAGCTGGCTATGGCTACACCTTC. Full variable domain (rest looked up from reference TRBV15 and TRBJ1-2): DAMVIQNPRYQVTQFGKPVTLSCSQTLNHNVMYWYQQKSSQAPKLLFHYYDKDFNNEADTPDNFQSRRPNTSFCFLDIRSPGLGDTAMYLCATSREAGYGYTFGSGTRLTVV.